A single T cell receptor (beta chain) is shown here with its context. The PCR contained 60 Vbeta and 13 Jbeta primers. Profiled with immunoSEQ multiplex PCR; TCRdb holds only in-frame clones, not every one. The sample carries 100,000 to 150,000 clones, 65% to 75% recorded once. Per the germline V gene, CDR1 is WSHSY and CDR2 is SAAADI. This CDR3 spans 15 amino acids. J lost 1 base, V lost 4 bases, and 5 bases had no gene match. These data belong to a study of cytomegalovirus exposure and HLA in healthy donors. This chain connects TRBV10-2 to TRBJ2-3; 7 nucleotides agree with TRBD1. The sequenced material came from PBMCs. The source is a man between 40 and 49 years old in good health and CMV-seropositive. The chain's CDR3 is CASSGPDRGTDTQYF. The CDR3 nucleotides read TGCGCCAGCAGTGGACCCGACAGGGGCACAGATACGCAGTATTTT.